What follows are 14 T cell receptor beta chains derived from one specimen sequenced in a study of blood T cells in healthy people across ages (dated by TCRdb to between 2014 and 2017). Library construction relied on 5' RACE. Sequencing used an Illumina HiSeq 2500. The second PCR ran for about 6 to 11 cycles and used a J-beta primer mix along with a sample-barcoded 5' primer. TCRdb handled the public reads itself, with Q25 trimming in fastp and clone calling in MiXCR, and kept productive beta chains. Each record represents a unique CDR3 protein, reported with the most common genes and DNA among its rows. The sample records 650,000 to 700,000 distinct CDR3 sequences, 40% to 65% of which are singletons. The top ten clonotypes cover around an eighth of the sample. Sequenced input: blood. All receptors derive from an elderly woman in good health.

This clonotype appeared a few times. The chain recombines TRBV5-1 with TRBJ1-1; TRBD1 is a possible D gene (5 bases). Germline V lookup: CDR1 SGHRS, CDR2 YFSETQ. This CDR3 spans 15 amino acids. Trimming took 8 bases from V and 4 from J, leaving 21 bases between them. In DNA form, the CDR3 reads TGCGCCAGTTCGGGGGGTTTGAGTGAGTTCACTGAAGCTTTCTTT. Protein product: CASSGGLSEFTEAFF.

The chain joins TRBV13 to TRBJ1-1; D is uncertain. Trimming took 3 bases from V and 5 from J, leaving 16 bases between them. The CDR3 sequence is 15 residues long. The V gene's germline CDR1 is PRHDT and CDR2 FYEKMQ (reference sequence). The CDR3 sequence is CASSFRGAVGTEAFF. CDR3 DNA: TGTGCCAGCAGCTTTAGAGGAGCAGTGGGTACTGAAGCTTTCTTT.

Concerning this clonotype itself: One base away lies a much larger clone, so this may be a sequencing read error. The chain combines TRBV6-5 with TRBJ1-5; tentative D call: TRBD1 (6 bases). V lost 6 bases and J lost 6, with 15 bases in between. This CDR3 is built from 14 residues. Germline loops: CDR1 MNHEY, CDR2 SVGAGI. The CDR3 nucleotides are TGTGCCAGCAGGCCCGGGGCAGGGGCTCAGCCCCAGCATTTT. It specifies CASRPGAGAQPQHF.

This clonotype has only a few counts. The V gene is TRBV5-5, the J gene TRBJ2-7; 7 nucleotides match TRBD1. Germline V gene lookup returns CDR1 SGHKS and CDR2 YYEKEE (reference sequence). Trimming removed 3 bases from V and 2 bases from J; junction bases left unmatched: 17. The CDR3 length is 18 residues. In nucleotides, the CDR3 is TGTGCCAGCAGCTCTCGTTTTATAGACAGGGTGATGGCCTACGAGCAGTACTTC. This gives the protein CASSSRFIDRVMAYEQYF.

J is TRBJ2-3 and V is TRBV4-1; no reliable D call. Trimming cost V 1 base and J 3 bases, with 8 bases left between them. Germline CDR1 reads MGHRA; CDR2 reads YSYEKL. The CDR3 is 14 residues long. CDR3 loop: CASSQVDQTDTQYF. The DNA of the CDR3 is TGCGCCAGCAGCCAAGTAGACCAGACAGATACGCAGTATTTT.

The rearrangement uses TRBV4-1 and TRBJ2-7, with D perhaps matching TRBD2 (6 bases). V lost 0 bases and J lost 1, with 22 bases in between. Germline V gene sequence: CDR1 MGHRA, CDR2 YSYEKL. This CDR3 is 19 amino acids long. The CDR3 is CASSQDRSGYTTASYEQYF. CDR3 in DNA: TGCGCCAGCAGCCAAGATAGAAGCGGGTATACCACCGCATCCTACGAGCAGTACTTC.

This clonotype was detected many times. The chain employs TRBV7-8 and TRBJ2-3; TRBD2 might be the D (6 bases). V shed 1 base and J shed 3 bases, with 11 bases lying between them. Per germline, CDR1 SGHVS and CDR2 FQNEAQ. This CDR3 spans 15 amino acids. CDR3: CASSLGRERTDTQYF. Here the CDR3 DNA reads TGTGCCAGCAGCTTAGGTCGGGAGCGGACAGATACGCAGTATTTT.

There are many counts of this clonotype. The rearrangement uses TRBV27 and TRBJ2-7; the D call may be TRBD1 or TRBD2 (5 bases each). The CDR3 totals 14 residues. The germline gives CDR1 MNHEY, CDR2 SMNVEV (reference sequence). The V and J ends lost 1 base and 3 bases respectively, with 10 bases between them. This CDR3 is CASSLFARGYEQYF. The DNA of the CDR3 is TGTGCCAGCAGTTTATTTGCGAGGGGCTACGAGCAGTACTTC.

This clonotype has only one observation. V usage is TRBV2 and J usage is TRBJ2-4; D ambiguous. Germline V gene data show CDR1 as SNHLY and CDR2 as FYNNEI. The CDR3 is made up of 12 amino acids. Trimming took off 1 base at V and 12 bases at J, with 10 bases between the two ends. CDR3 sequence: CASSEGLPNQYF. CDR3 nucleotide sequence: TGTGCCAGCAGTGAAGGGTTGCCTAATCAGTACTTC. Supplemented by reference TRBV2 and TRBJ2-4, the full variable domain reads EPEVTQTPSHQVTQMGQEVILRCVPISNHLYFYWYRQILGQKVEFLVSFYNNEISEKSEIFDDQFSVERPDGSNFTLKIRSTKLEDSAMYFCASSEGLPNQYFGAGTRLSVL.

The chain recombines TRBV15 with TRBJ2-7; D call uncertain. V shed 0 bases and J shed 6 bases, with 6 bases lying between them. CDR3 size: 12 residues. Germline V gene data show CDR1 as LNHNV and CDR2 as YYDKDF (reference sequence). The CDR3 DNA reads TGTGCCACCAGCAGAGAGAATCGCGAGCAGTACTTC. It encodes CATSRENREQYF.

This clonotype has at least ten counts. The chain recombines TRBV5-1 with TRBJ2-4; D is possibly TRBD1 or TRBD2 (5 bases each). This CDR3 contains 15 residues. Germline V CDR1 and CDR2: SGHRS, YFSETQ. V lost 0 bases and J 4 bases, leaving 11 bases between the germline ends. The CDR3 bases are TGCGCCAGCAGCTTGGGGGGGACCAGAAAAAACATTCAGTACTTC. The encoded protein is CASSLGGTRKNIQYF.

In this sample, this clonotype turned up many times. This chain links TRBV3-1 with TRBJ2-7; the match to TRBD2 covers 11 bases. Germline loops: CDR1 LGHDT, CDR2 YNNKEL (reference sequence). V dropped 3 bases and J dropped 0; count of bases not matched to a gene: 4. CDR3 size: 16 residues. Here the CDR3 DNA reads TGTGCCAGCAGCCAGGGACTAGCGGAAAGCTCCTACGAGCAGTACTTC. Translated: CASSQGLAESSYEQYF.

This clonotype was recorded many times. V and J are TRBV29-1 and TRBJ2-7; 7 nucleotides align to TRBD2. In germline, CDR1 is SQVTM, CDR2 ANQGSEA. This CDR3 is 12 amino acids long. After removal of 7 bases from V and 5 bases from J, the junction contained 8 bases not matched to a gene. DNA for the CDR3: TGCAGCGCGCGGGACTACAGAAACGAGCAGTACTTC. It encodes CSARDYRNEQYF.

The gene calls are TRBV12-3 or TRBV12-4 and TRBJ2-2; TRBD2 agrees at 7 bases. The CDR3 has 16 residues. Trimming removed 5 bases from V and 1 base from J; junction bases left unmatched: 7. The CDR3 loop is CASSPRLALNTGELFF. CDR3 DNA: TGTGCCAGCAGTCCGAGACTAGCCCTGAACACCGGGGAGCTGTTTTTT.